A selection of T cell receptor beta chains follows, all from one sample in a study of cytomegalovirus exposure and HLA in healthy donors. Only in-frame clones appear in the TCRdb table, and some are missing; sequencing was by immunoSEQ multiplex PCR. The sample has about 120,000 clones, 75% to 80% seen once; the top ten hold roughly 3.1%. Sequencing was done on a sample of PBMCs. The source is a woman aged 25 to 45 in good health and CMV-seropositive. Both conserved end residues are part of each CDR3. Only part of the rows carry a size: once, few, many, or a class if the clone is expanded.

>TRBV7-9|.|TRBJ2-1
CSSSLKTGQGGNEQFF
>TRBV5-6|.|TRBJ2-3
CASKPRGFDTQYF
>TRBV9|few|TRBJ2-3
CASSVAPGDTQYF
>TRBV19|.|TRBJ1-1
CASSIQGLIDTEAFF
>TRBV28|.|TRBJ1-4
CASSDPVRAIATNEKLFF
>TRBV7-2|.|TRBJ2-5
CASSSDPGFEETQYF
>TRBV6-1|.|TRBJ1-6
CASRTGLLGQLNF
>TRBV28|.|TRBJ2-7
CASSSAQAGASYEQYF
>TRBV4-2|.|TRBJ2-7
CASSQLSYDEQYF
>TRBV7-2|.|TRBJ2-5
CASSSTGAGGTQYF
>TRBV4-1|.|.
CASSHTDPYEQYF
>TRBV7-3|.|TRBJ2-1
CASSLTSGTGGWNEQFF
>TRBV11-2|.|TRBJ2-7
CASSDSGQGDYEQYF
>TRBV6-1|.|TRBJ2-1
CASSEGGGAGNEQFF
>TRBV19|few|TRBJ2-6
CASSMKLPGANVLTF
>TRBV5-1|.|TRBJ2-6
CATRQGASSGANVLTF
>TRBV27|.|TRBJ2-1
CASSLDGGTYNEQFF
>TRBV28|.|TRBJ1-2
CASRQTGRFDGYTF
>TRBV19|.|TRBJ1-5
CASPFIEGDQPQHF
>TRBV7-2|.|TRBJ2-7
CASSPTGGVYEQYF
>TRBV5-5|.|TRBJ2-5
CASSGQGVAGGQAQYF
>TRBV28|.|TRBJ2-1
CASAQGGVNEQFF
>TRBV28|.|TRBJ1-2
CASSFRPPPGVGGYTF
>TRBV6-6|few|TRBJ1-2
CASSPVVGYGYTF
>TRBV28|.|TRBJ1-5
CASSPTRGISNQPQHF
>TRBV7-9|.|TRBJ2-5
CASSQMTKGLGTQYF
>TRBV11-2|few|TRBJ2-3
CASSLGGLAGGLDTQYF
>TRBV4-3|once|TRBJ1-2
CASSQDRGRGNYGYTF
>TRBV28|.|TRBJ2-5
CASSLWRGHETQYF
>TRBV6-5|.|TRBJ1-3
CASRYLRQASGNTIYF
>TRBV4-2|.|TRBJ1-3
CASSQEPVSAGNTIYF
>TRBV11-3|.|TRBJ2-7
CASSLAAGGEQYF
>TRBV4-3|few|TRBJ1-5
CASSQDWAGVQPQHF
>TRBV7-3|.|TRBJ1-1
CASSLRAGGTEAFF
>TRBV13|once|TRBJ2-1
CASTLGDRGGNEQFF
>TRBV5-1|.|TRBJ2-3
CASSLAVDSSTDTQYF
>TRBV4-3|.|TRBJ1-4
CASSHGGEKLFF
>TRBV5-1|.|TRBJ2-3
CASSSGTFTDTQYF
>TRBV5-6|.|TRBJ1-1
CASSRGQSTSTEAFF
>TRBV9|.|TRBJ1-2
CASSVGRGSGYTF
>TRBV28|.|TRBJ2-7
CASSSPGGEHPYEQYF
>TRBV9|.|TRBJ2-3
CASTRGGDTDTQYF
>TRBV11-2|.|TRBJ2-1
CASSILAGGNNEQFF
>TRBV7-6|.|TRBJ2-1
CASSLIGGPSYNEQFF
>TRBV13|.|TRBJ2-7
CASSIQRGPYEQYF
>TRBV9|.|TRBJ2-7
CASSLGLEGREQYF
>TRBV5-4|once|TRBJ2-3
CASSLPSGGAGDTQYF
>TRBV27|.|TRBJ2-5
CASSLGGTQYF
>TRBV11-2|.|TRBJ1-6
CASSQFGGYNSPLHF
>TRBV7-6|few|TRBJ1-5
CASSFGPKGLNQPQHF
>TRBV6-1|once|TRBJ2-6
CASSEEGVGANVLTF
>TRBV6-5|once|TRBJ1-5
CASSSGLGQPQHF
>TRBV11-1|.|TRBJ2-1
CASSPRGLAGDEQFF
>TRBV5-4|.|TRBJ2-7
CASSLGGTWSYEQYF
>TRBV19|.|TRBJ1-5
CASSPRQGNQPQHF
>TRBV28|.|TRBJ2-1
CASSSGDRGGNEQFF